The source of this T cell receptor (beta chain) is a study of monozygotic twins with inflammatory bowel disease. Study-wide points: IBD patients showed reduced TCRbeta diversity (inverse Simpson) versus healthy co-twins.

TCRdb re-called the 5' RACE reads and gives one entry per CDR3 protein, without DNA. The sample table sets out fewer than 150,000 distinct CDR3 sequences. The CDR3 spans 14 residues. Germline V CDR1 and CDR2: LNHDA, SQIVND (reference sequence). A remark on this clonotype: The antigen is unknown.

V and J are TRBV19 and TRBJ2-2; lacking DNA, the TRBD1 call made by TCRdb goes unchecked. Material for sequencing was blood. The TCR originated in a human donor with ulcerative colitis or Crohn's disease, or a healthy co-twin of an affected twin (not recorded which). The CDR3 region is CASMPQGQTGELFF.